Presented here are 25 T cell receptor beta chains from one specimen sequenced in a study of regulatory T cells in long-lasting Graves disease. With iRepertoire HTBI primers and Arm-PCR of CDR3 regions, TCR beta libraries were built. One entry per CDR3 protein, called by TCRdb with MiXCR from the multiplex PCR reads. The data show about 240,000 distinct CDR3 sequences, 20% to 25% seen once. The time point here: newly diagnosed GD, antithyroid drugs for less than 3 months. There was RNA extracted from PBMCs, and the TCR library was made from it. Sample: peripheral blood mononuclear cells (PBMCs), taken at new diagnosis, from a patient treated with antithyroid drugs. The receptors stem from a female donor with Graves disease.

This clonotype was counted at least ten times. The rearrangement links TRBV9 to TRBJ2-5; no definite D call. The closer fit of TRBJ2-1 to the DNA end suggests the J call may be wrong. CDR1 is SGDLS and CDR2 is YYNGEE in the germline V gene. This CDR3 is built from 15 residues. The CDR3 is CASSVVPAPNNEQFF. CDR3 nucleotide sequence: TGTGCCAGCAGCGTAGTTCCGGCCCCCAACAATGAGCAGTTCTTC.

This clonotype was observed many times. The genes are TRBV30 and TRBJ1-2; the D gene is possibly TRBD1 (6 bases). CDR1 GTSNPN and CDR2 SVGIG come from the germline V gene (reference sequence). CDR3 length: 14 amino acids. The germline V and J ends were trimmed by 3 bases and 6 bases, with 17 bases remaining between them. The CDR3 DNA reads as TGTGCCTGGAGGGATGGAGGGGGGATTGATGGCTACACCTTC. It translates to CAWRDGGGIDGYTF.

This clonotype was seen repeatedly, ten times or more. J is TRBJ2-1 and V is TRBV29-1, with 10 bases identical to TRBD2. V was pared by 5 bases and J by 0 bases, with 4 bases of the junction left unmatched. Germline assignment: CDR1 SQVTM and CDR2 ANQGSEA. There are 15 residues in the CDR3. In DNA, the CDR3 is TGCAGCGTTTCAGCTAGCGGGAGCTCCTACAATGAGCAGTTCTTC. It codes for CSVSASGSSYNEQFF.

This clonotype was observed many times. The rearrangement joins TRBV11-2 to TRBJ2-3; no firm D call. The CDR3 has 14 residues. Germline V gene lookup returns CDR1 SGHAT and CDR2 FQNNGV. The V gene lost 0 bases and the J gene lost 1 base, with 5 bases spanning the gap. The CDR3 region is CASSLDLGTDTQYF. The CDR3 region has the DNA TGTGCCAGCAGCTTAGACCTAGGCACAGATACGCAGTATTTT.

The table lists this clonotype with many counts. The CDR3 region is CASSSDRGSQETQYF. CDR3 DNA: TGTGCCAGCAGCTCGGACAGGGGGAGCCAAGAGACCCAGTACTTC. J is TRBJ2-5 and V is TRBV7-2, with 10 bases matching TRBD1. Germline CDR1 reads SGHTA; CDR2 reads FQGNSA. J gave up 1 base and V 4 bases, and 3 bases lay outside the gene matches. The CDR3 runs 15 residues. The whole variable domain, remainder taken from reference TRBV7-2 and TRBJ2-5, is GAGVSQSPSNKVTEKGKDVELRCDPISGHTALYWYRQSLGQGLEFLIYFQGNSAPDKSGLPSDRFSAERTGGSVSTLTIQRTQQEDSAVYLCASSSDRGSQETQYFGPGTRLLVL.

This clonotype was observed at least ten times. J is TRBJ1-5 and V is TRBV27; D is uncertain. This CDR3 comprises 15 residues. V was cut by 4 bases and J by 5 bases, with 15 bases left in between. Germline lookup yields CDR1 MNHEY and CDR2 SMNVEV (reference sequence). CDR3 DNA: TGTGCCAGCAGTTCCCTTCAAGCTCCCGATCAGCCCCAGCATTTT. Protein: CASSSLQAPDQPQHF.

As concerns this clonotype: A read error may be the cause here, since a much bigger clone is one base away. The V call is TRBV19, the J call TRBJ1-1, with a tentative D call TRBD1 (6 bases). The germline V gene has CDR1 LNHDA and CDR2 SQIVND (reference sequence). This CDR3 has 15 amino acids. V shed 5 bases and J shed 1 base, with 14 bases lying between them. In DNA, the CDR3 is TGTGCCAGTAGTTCCTGGAAAGGGGGGAACACTGAAGCTTTCTTT. This translates into CASSSWKGGNTEAFF.

This clonotype was observed many times. A much larger clone lies a single base off, so this may be a read error. The V and J genes are TRBV12-3 or TRBV12-4 and TRBJ2-1, with 9 bases fitting TRBD1. The CDR3 totals 15 residues. The CDR3 spells CASSWRDRVYDEQFF. The CDR3 nucleotides read TGTGCCAGCAGTTGGAGGGACAGGGTCTACGATGAGCAGTTCTTC.

This clonotype was detected many times. V and J are TRBV4-3 and TRBJ2-1; 16 positions match TRBD2. Germline lookup yields CDR1 LGHNA and CDR2 YSLEER. The V and J ends lost 6 bases and 5 bases, in that order; junction bases with no gene match: 13. There are 19 residues in the CDR3. CDR3 bases: TGCGCCAGCAGAAGGGATCCCGGGACTAGCGGGGGGGCTAACAATGAGCAGTTCTTC. This sequence encodes CASRRDPGTSGGANNEQFF.

This clonotype was observed many times. The chain carries TRBV29-1 and TRBJ2-5; D is possibly TRBD1 (5 bases). The V end was cut by 4 bases, the J end by 2 bases, with 14 bases between. The CDR3 consists of 14 residues. Germline V gene data show CDR1 as SQVTM and CDR2 as ANQGSEA. The CDR3 sequence: CSVGGRARQETQYF. The CDR3 DNA follows: TGCAGCGTTGGTGGCAGGGCCCGACAAGAGACCCAGTACTTC.

This clonotype was observed many times. The chain is built from TRBV7-2 and TRBJ2-3, with D perhaps being TRBD1 or TRBD2 (6 bases each). V lost 1 base to trimming and J lost 3 bases, with 17 bases between them. The CDR3 length is 17 residues. Germline V lookup: CDR1 SGHTA, CDR2 FQGNSA. This chain's CDR3 is CASSLVPPWGATDTQYF. CDR3 bases: TGTGCCAGCAGCTTAGTCCCTCCTTGGGGGGCGACAGATACGCAGTATTTT.

J is TRBJ1-2 and V is TRBV28, with 10 bases lining up with TRBD1. Trimming at V came to 5 bases and at J to 0 bases, leaving 6 bases not matched to a gene. Per germline, CDR1 MDHEN and CDR2 SYDVKM. The CDR3 has 16 amino acids. The DNA for the CDR3 is TGTGCCAGCAGTATGACAGGGGGCGAAGCTAACTATGGCTACACCTTC. The encoded protein is CASSMTGGEANYGYTF.

For this clonotype: This could be a read error, since a much larger clone is one nucleotide away. This CDR3 fails to terminate in the conserved phenylalanine or tryptophan, so it likely reflects a read error. V and J are TRBV9 and TRBJ2-7, with a possible D match to TRBD1 (6 bases). CDR3 length equals 14 residues. Deletions cut 5 bases from V and 4 bases from J, with 16 bases between. Germline assignment: CDR1 SGDLS and CDR2 YYNGEE. The CDR3 loop is CASSSPRTVYEQYL. The CDR3 DNA reads as TGTGCCAGCAGTTCCCCCAGGACAGTTTACGAGCAGTACTTG.

About this clonotype: Just one base apart from a much larger clone, this may be a read error. The conserved phenylalanine or tryptophan normally closing the CDR3 is absent here, so this likely arose from a read error. DNA for the CDR3: TGTGCCATAGGGGGAACAGGAGCTCAGCCCCAGCATTCT. This encodes CAIGGTGAQPQHS. The chain is built from TRBV6-2 or TRBV6-3 and TRBJ1-5; D might be TRBD1 (6 bases). CDR3 length: 13 amino acids. Trimming stripped 10 bases from V and 6 bases from J, with 16 bases between. Per germline, CDR1 MNHEY and CDR2 SVGEGT.

This clonotype was seen at least ten times. The rearrangement joins TRBV20-1 to TRBJ2-7; unclear D gene. Germline loops: CDR1 DFQATT, CDR2 SNEGSKA (reference sequence). This CDR3 contains 15 residues. V was cut by 3 bases and J by 3 bases, with 18 bases left in between. This CDR3 is CSARSRSGPSYEQYF. CDR3 bases: TGCAGTGCTAGGTCGCGCTCCGGGCCGAGCTACGAGCAGTACTTC.

There are a few counts of this clonotype. The chain couples TRBV5-6 to TRBJ1-3, with D perhaps matching TRBD1 (5 bases). The CDR3 runs 14 residues. Germline CDR1 and CDR2: SGHDT and YYEEEE. Trimming took off 2 bases at V and 4 bases at J, with 10 bases between the two ends. This CDR3 reads CASSFWQGGNTIYF. The DNA of the CDR3 is TGTGCCAGCAGCTTTTGGCAGGGAGGAAACACCATATATTTT.

There are many counts of this clonotype. The rearrangement joins TRBV11-2 to TRBJ1-1, with 7 nucleotides matching TRBD1. Trimming removed 1 base from V and 5 bases from J; junction bases left unmatched: 7. CDR1 and CDR2 (germline): SGHAT, FQNNGV. The CDR3 spans 15 residues. The CDR3 region is CASSLGRGHWTEAFF. Written as DNA, the CDR3 is TGTGCCAGCAGCTTAGGTAGGGGGCATTGGACTGAAGCTTTCTTT. Looking up the rest from reference TRBV11-2 and TRBJ1-1 gives the full variable domain: EAGVAQSPRYKIIEKRQSVAFWCNPISGHATLYWYQQILGQGPKLLIQFQNNGVVDDSQLPKDRFSAERLKGVDSTLKIQPAKLEDSAVYLCASSLGRGHWTEAFFGQGTRLTVV.

This clonotype was found many times. CDR3 DNA: TGTGCCAGCAAAGACAGCACTAATGAAAAACTGTTTTTT. It codes for CASKDSTNEKLFF. The genes are TRBV2 and TRBJ1-4; weak D call: TRBD1 (5 bases). This CDR3 comprises 13 residues. The germline V gene has CDR1 SNHLY and CDR2 FYNNEI. V lost 7 bases and J lost 2, with 8 bases in between. The full variable domain, its missing parts supplied by reference TRBV2 and TRBJ1-4, is EPEVTQTPSHQVTQMGQEVILRCVPISNHLYFYWYRQILGQKVEFLVSFYNNEISEKSEIFDDQFSVERPDGSNFTLKIRSTKLEDSAMYFCASKDSTNEKLFFGSGTQLSVL.

This clonotype was seen ten or more times. CDR3 protein: CASSLDRRKGGYTF. The CDR3 DNA reads TGTGCCAGCAGCTTAGACAGGCGAAAGGGAGGCTACACCTTC. V is TRBV7-2 and J is TRBJ1-2, with D maybe TRBD1 (5 bases). Trimming removed 1 base from V and 8 bases from J, with 14 bases in between. The CDR3 consists of 14 residues. CDR1 and CDR2 from the germline V gene are SGHTA and FQGNSA.

On this clonotype: A far larger clone is one nucleotide away, so this likely arose from a read error. The chain links TRBV7-3 to TRBJ2-3; no clear D gene. CDR1 and CDR2 from the germline V gene are SGHTA and FQGTGA. This CDR3 comprises 13 residues. The V end was cut by 2 bases, the J end by 0 bases, with 3 bases between. This chain's CDR3 is CASSLHSTDTQYF. Here the CDR3 DNA reads TGTGCCAGCAGCTTACACAGCACAGATACGCAGTATTTT.

This clonotype was seen repeatedly, ten times or more. The V call is TRBV6-1, the J call TRBJ1-1, with D hard to call. This CDR3 region has 12 residues. V was clipped by 6 bases and J by 2 bases, with 7 bases between them. Germline V gene data show CDR1 as MNHNS and CDR2 as SASEGT. The CDR3 region is CASRTYNTEAFF. CDR3 nucleotide sequence: TGTGCCAGCAGGACCTACAACACTGAAGCTTTCTTT.

About this clonotype itself: It is likely a read error: a sequence one base away is far more abundant. The chain joins TRBV11-2 to TRBJ2-7; 10 bases match TRBD2. Germline V gene sequence: CDR1 SGHAT, CDR2 FQNNGV. V dropped 5 bases and J dropped 2; count of bases not matched to a gene: 0. CDR3 length: 13 residues. CDR3 residues: CASSTSGTYEQYF. CDR3 bases: TGTGCCAGCAGCACTAGCGGGACCTACGAGCAGTACTTC. Using reference TRBV11-2 and TRBJ2-7 for the parts outside the CDR3, the full variable domain is EAGVAQSPRYKIIEKRQSVAFWCNPISGHATLYWYQQILGQGPKLLIQFQNNGVVDDSQLPKDRFSAERLKGVDSTLKIQPAKLEDSAVYLCASSTSGTYEQYFGPGTRLTVT.

This clonotype occurred many times. The chain has TRBV6-1 and TRBJ1-1, with D uncertain. Trimming shortened V by 5 bases and J by 1 base, and 14 bases separated the two germline ends. Germline V CDR1 and CDR2: MNHNS, SASEGT. This CDR3 is 15 amino acids long. CDR3 loop: CASSLFIGGNTEAFF. The CDR3 DNA follows: TGTGCCAGCAGTCTATTTATAGGTGGGAACACTGAAGCTTTCTTT.

This clonotype came up many times. The genes are TRBV6-5 and TRBJ2-1; either TRBD1 or TRBD2 may fit D (5 bases each). This CDR3 has 17 residues. Germline CDR1 MNHEY, CDR2 SVGAGI. Trimming shortened V by 0 bases and J by 6 bases, and 18 bases separated the two germline ends. This CDR3 is CASSYSSGPRWGNEQFF. As DNA, the CDR3 is TGTGCCAGCAGTTACTCGTCGGGACCCCGCTGGGGCAATGAGCAGTTCTTC.

This clonotype was observed a handful of times. The chain uses TRBV6-1 and TRBJ2-7, with TRBD1 as a possible D gene (5 bases). V lost 6 bases, J lost 1 base, and 7 bases lay in between. CDR3 length: 12 residues. CDR1 and CDR2 from the germline V gene are MNHNS and SASEGT. CDR3 coding DNA: TGTGCCAGCAGCGGACAATCCTACGAGCAGTACTTC. It yields the protein CASSGQSYEQYF.